The 3 T cell receptor beta chains presented below share a single source sample, sequenced in a study of T cell responses to AZD1222 COVID-19 vaccine. Profiling relied on immunoSEQ multiplex PCR, and the TCRdb table lists in-frame clones only, not all of them. The data hold about 160,000 clones, with roughly 90% observed a single time. The specimen was peripheral blood, collected on day 0 of AZD1222 vaccination. These receptors were obtained from an adult in good health.

J is TRBJ2-3 and V is TRBV19; D gene uncertain. V dropped 1 base and J dropped 0 bases, with 8 bases sitting between them. Per germline, CDR1 LNHDA and CDR2 SQIVND (reference sequence). CDR3 length: 15 residues. For the CDR3, the DNA is TGTGCCAGTAGTATAGCCGGCTCTAGCACAGATACGCAGTATTTT. Protein sequence: CASSIAGSSTDTQYF.

V and J are TRBV7-2 and TRBJ2-1; 8 bases agree with TRBD2. This CDR3 is built from 16 residues. J lost 7 bases, V lost 0 bases, and 8 bases had no gene match. Germline-derived CDR1 and CDR2 are SGHTA and FQGNSA. The CDR3 DNA sequence: TGTGCCAGCAGCTTAGCTGACGGGAGGGCCTCGAATGAGCAGTTCTTC. It yields the protein CASSLADGRASNEQFF.

The rearrangement joins TRBV6-4 to TRBJ2-3; 8 bases line up with TRBD2. V lost 10 bases to trimming and J lost 0 bases; unmatched junction nucleotides: 9. The germline CDR1 and CDR2 sequences are MRHNA and SNTAGT. The CDR3 consists of 15 residues. This CDR3 reads CATATSGVSTDTQYF. The CDR3 nucleotides read TGTGCCACCGCAACTAGCGGAGTAAGCACAGATACGCAGTATTTT.